The 21 T cell receptor beta chains below come from one sample, sequenced in a study of control samples from healthy donors and cancer patients (dated by TCRdb to the early 2020s). Libraries were constructed by the immunoSEQ multiplex PCR assay. This is the immuneACCESS table as TCRdb keeps it, with only in-frame sequences that have V and J called. A part of the clones is gone; compared with another copy, unresolved V genes explain less than half, and the rest is unexplained. In all, the sample holds 150,000 to 180,000 clones, and 94% of those were seen once. The ten largest make up approximately 5.5% of the sample. The specimen sequenced was blood. These receptors were obtained from a man in his forties in good health.

The chain combines TRBV11-3 with TRBJ2-1; D gene uncertain. Germline V CDR1 and CDR2: SGHNT, YENEEA. V was trimmed by 0 bases and J by 5 bases, leaving 11 bases between them. The CDR3 has 15 amino acids. CDR3 bases: TGTGCCAGCAGCTTAGATCGTTTCCCCGACAATGAGCAGTTCTTC. Translated, it gives CASSLDRFPDNEQFF.

The chain links TRBV19 to TRBJ2-1, with 13 nucleotides matching TRBD2. This CDR3 region has 15 residues. V was pared by 6 bases and J by 9 bases, with 8 bases of the junction left unmatched. CDR1 LNHDA and CDR2 SQIVND come from the germline V gene (reference sequence). The CDR3 region is CASSQTSGGPGEQFF. The DNA of the CDR3 is TGTGCCAGTAGCCAGACTAGCGGGGGGCCGGGTGAGCAGTTCTTC.

This rearrangement joins TRBV4-1 to TRBJ1-5; 8 bases line up with TRBD1. Germline V gene data show CDR1 as MGHRA and CDR2 as YSYEKL. Unmatched junction bases numbered 8, after V lost 5 bases and J lost 5 bases. This CDR3 has 15 residues. The CDR3 sequence is CASSVRQGRDQPQHF. CDR3 sequence (DNA): TGCGCCAGCAGCGTTCGACAGGGGCGCGATCAGCCCCAGCATTTT.

The chain employs TRBV19 and TRBJ1-6, with 8 bases aligning to TRBD1. Germline-derived CDR1 and CDR2 are LNHDA and SQIVND (reference sequence). There are 15 residues in the CDR3. V was clipped by 6 bases and J by 7 bases; unmatched bases: 8. In DNA, the CDR3 is TGTGCCAGTAGCGCCCGGACAGGGATGAATTCACCCCTCCACTTT. As protein: CASSARTGMNSPLHF.

The chain combines TRBV30 with TRBJ1-1, with 8 bases lining up with TRBD1. Trimming removed 3 bases from V and 4 bases from J; junction bases left unmatched: 7. Germline V gene sequence: CDR1 GTSNPN, CDR2 SVGIG (reference sequence). The length of the CDR3 is 14 residues. In DNA form, the CDR3 reads TGTGCCTGGAGCGCAACAGGGGGGAGCACTGAAGCTTTCTTT. Protein sequence: CAWSATGGSTEAFF.

The gene calls are TRBV27 and TRBJ2-1, with a tentative D call TRBD1 (6 bases). V lost 6 bases to trimming and J lost 0 bases, with 15 bases between them. This CDR3 contains 16 residues. CDR1 and CDR2 (germline): MNHEY, SMNVEV (reference sequence). Written as DNA, the CDR3 is TGTGCCAGCAGCTTCGACCGGGACACCTCCTACAATGAGCAGTTCTTC. Translating gives CASSFDRDTSYNEQFF.

V gene TRBV2 combines with J gene TRBJ2-7, with a tentative D call TRBD2 (6 bases). The CDR3 length is 13 residues. The germline gives CDR1 SNHLY, CDR2 FYNNEI. Trimming shortened V by 11 bases and J by 0 bases, and 14 bases separated the two germline ends. CDR3 residues: CASSDLNSYEQYF. CDR3 bases: TGTGCCTCTAGCGACCTCAACTCCTACGAGCAGTACTTC.

The gene calls are TRBV9 and TRBJ2-7; the D gene is possibly TRBD1 (6 bases). V lost 0 bases and J 6 bases, leaving 13 bases between the germline ends. The germline gives CDR1 SGDLS, CDR2 YYNGEE. This CDR3 contains 14 residues. CDR3 in DNA: TGTGCCAGCAGCGTAGAAGACAGGTCTGGCGAGCAGTACTTC. It is translated as CASSVEDRSGEQYF.

The V and J genes are TRBV2 and TRBJ2-3; possibly TRBD1 for D (6 bases). V gave up 6 bases and J gave up 0 bases, with 13 bases separating them. Germline values: CDR1 SNHLY, CDR2 FYNNEI. CDR3 size: 15 residues. CDR3 nucleotides: TGTGCCAGCAGACAACAGGGTCATAGCACAGATACGCAGTATTTT. This sequence encodes CASRQQGHSTDTQYF.

V gene TRBV27 combines with J gene TRBJ1-1; 7 bases match TRBD1. This CDR3 is 13 amino acids long. Germline loops: CDR1 MNHEY, CDR2 SMNVEV (reference sequence). Unmatched junction bases numbered 13, after V lost 8 bases and J lost 10 bases. This CDR3 is CASWTGTELSAFF. The CDR3 DNA sequence: TGTGCCAGCTGGACCGGGACAGAATTATCAGCTTTCTTT.

CDR3 coding DNA: TGCGCCAGCAGCCAAGAGCAGCGGGGGGTAGATACGCAGTATTTT. This gives the protein CASSQEQRGVDTQYF. This chain uses TRBV4-1 with TRBJ2-3; TRBD2 aligns across 9 bases. J lost 5 bases, V lost 0 bases, and 3 bases had no gene match. The CDR3 has 15 residues. Germline CDR1 MGHRA, CDR2 YSYEKL.

The V call is TRBV28, the J call TRBJ1-4; TRBD1 is a possible D gene (6 bases). Germline loops: CDR1 MDHEN, CDR2 SYDVKM. V lost 3 bases, J lost 3 bases, and 14 bases lay in between. This CDR3 region has 16 residues. The chain's CDR3 is CASSLATGLSNEKLFF. The CDR3 DNA is TGTGCCAGCAGTTTGGCTACAGGGTTATCTAATGAAAAACTGTTTTTT.

V usage is TRBV2 and J usage is TRBJ2-3; tentative D call: TRBD2 (6 bases). The CDR3 loop spans 18 amino acids. Germline V lookup: CDR1 SNHLY, CDR2 FYNNEI. With 3 bases removed from V and 4 bases from J, the gap between germline ends came to 23 bases. This CDR3 is CASSDVQTLAPKADTQYF. DNA of the CDR3: TGTGCCAGCAGTGATGTACAGACACTAGCACCTAAAGCAGATACGCAGTATTTT.

The chain links TRBV27 to TRBJ1-1; the D is unclear. Germline V CDR1 and CDR2: MNHEY, SMNVEV (reference sequence). The CDR3 runs to 13 residues. V lost 3 bases and J 2 bases, leaving 7 bases between the germline ends. The CDR3 DNA follows: TGTGCCAGCAGTTTCCTGAGTAACACTGAAGCTTTCTTT. The encoded protein is CASSFLSNTEAFF.

This chain links TRBV12-3 or TRBV12-4 with TRBJ1-2; 9 positions match TRBD1. The CDR3 is made up of 12 amino acids. Losses at the gene ends were 10 bases for V and 6 bases for J; bases not matched to a gene: 6. The CDR3 reads CATSTGGDGYTF. The DNA for the CDR3 is TGTGCCACTTCGACAGGGGGGGATGGCTACACCTTC.

V usage is TRBV6-6 and J usage is TRBJ2-7; no clear D gene. This CDR3 comprises 14 residues. Between the trimmed V and J ends, which lost 0 bases and 0 bases, there was a span of 6 bases. The germline V gene encodes CDR1 MNHNY and CDR2 SVGAGI (reference sequence). The CDR3 DNA sequence: TGTGCCAGCAGTTACTCCTGGGGCTCCTACGAGCAGTACTTC. Encoded protein: CASSYSWGSYEQYF.

This clone came up a few times. V and J are TRBV19 and TRBJ1-6, with D hard to call. The V end was cut by 9 bases, the J end by 13 bases, with 19 bases between. There are 13 residues in the CDR3. From germline, CDR1 is LNHDA and CDR2 SQIVND (reference sequence). This CDR3 reads CASSGLDGLPLHF. The CDR3 DNA is TGTGCCAGCAGCGGGCTCGACGGGCTGCCCCTCCACTTT.

The rearrangement uses TRBV5-5 and TRBJ2-7; D is unresolved. From germline, CDR1 is SGHKS and CDR2 YYEKEE (reference sequence). V shed 0 bases and J shed 2 bases, with 6 bases lying between them. The CDR3 consists of 13 residues. CDR3 sequence reads: CASSLAGPYEQYF. Written as DNA, the CDR3 is TGTGCCAGCAGCTTGGCCGGACCCTACGAGCAGTACTTC.

CDR3 coding DNA: TGTGCCAGCAGAAGTGGTGGATATAGCAATCAGCCCCAGCATTTT. This codes for CASRSGGYSNQPQHF. The genes are TRBV28 and TRBJ1-5; no definite D call. There are 15 residues in the CDR3. Germline CDR1 and CDR2: MDHEN and SYDVKM. Trimming cost V 6 bases and J 0 bases, with 12 bases left between them.

The chain recombines TRBV6-6 with TRBJ1-4; D remains unclear. The CDR3 has 15 amino acids. Trimming cost V 7 bases and J 7 bases, with 19 bases left between them. Germline V gives CDR1 MNHNY, CDR2 SVGAGI (reference sequence). The CDR3 loop is CASIDGVGGGEKLFF. The CDR3 DNA follows: TGTGCCAGCATCGACGGGGTGGGTGGAGGTGAAAAACTGTTTTTT.

The rearrangement joins TRBV10-3 to TRBJ2-1; D tentatively fits TRBD1 or TRBD2 (5 bases each). The CDR3 loop spans 15 amino acids. The germline V gene has CDR1 ENHRY and CDR2 SYGVKD. V was shortened by 0 bases and J by 3 bases, with 9 bases between the two germline ends. CDR3 loop: CAISESTGGYNEQFF. CDR3 coding DNA: TGTGCCATCAGTGAGTCTACTGGGGGCTACAATGAGCAGTTCTTC.